The 4 T cell receptor beta chains in this list originate from one sample, sequenced in a study of cytomegalovirus exposure and HLA in healthy donors. The repertoire was sequenced with immunoSEQ multiplex PCR; TCRdb's copy has only in-frame clones and lacks some. The repertoire includes roughly 100,000 clones, approximately 95% of them detected once, and almost 0.9% sits in the top ten. Sequenced material: PBMCs. The source of these receptors is a woman aged 18 to 35 in good health and CMV-seronegative.

This clone was seen only once. This chain links TRBV7-9 with TRBJ1-2, with D unclear. There are 12 residues in the CDR3. The germline V and J ends were trimmed by 8 bases and 12 bases, with 19 bases remaining between them. Per the germline V gene, CDR1 is SEHNR and CDR2 is FQNEAQ (reference sequence). The DNA of the CDR3 is TGTGCCAGCCGCCAATTAGGTTTAGCCCACACCTTC. Translating gives CASRQLGLAHTF.

The chain joins TRBV7-2 to TRBJ1-6; D perhaps matches TRBD1 (6 bases). V lost 5 bases and J 7 bases, leaving 18 bases between the germline ends. Germline V gene sequence: CDR1 SGHTA, CDR2 FQGNSA. CDR3 length equals 16 residues. The CDR3 coding sequence is TGTGCCAGCAGCCTCTCCGCAGGGGCAGGGAATTCACCCCTCCACTTT. This codes for CASSLSAGAGNSPLHF.

The V call is TRBV30, the J call TRBJ2-7, with 10 bases aligning to TRBD1. The V gene end was trimmed by 2 bases and the J gene end by 5 bases; junction bases not matched to a gene: 3. Germline assignment: CDR1 GTSNPN and CDR2 SVGIG (reference sequence). The CDR3 contains 13 residues. CDR3 coding DNA: TGTGCCTGGAGTACCGGACAGGGGGACGAGCAGTACTTC. Its translation: CAWSTGQGDEQYF.

The rearrangement links TRBV6-5 to TRBJ1-4, with 8 nucleotides matching TRBD1. Germline CDR1 and CDR2: MNHEY and SVGAGI. V lost 0 bases and J lost 7; bases outside the gene matches: 7. This CDR3 has 16 residues. CDR3 sequence (DNA): TGTGCCAGCAGTTACTCCCCGGCAGGGGGCCGTGAAAAACTGTTTTTT. Its translation: CASSYSPAGGREKLFF.